Given below is one T cell receptor (beta chain) in context. What it binds is unknown. PCR involved 60 Vbeta and 13 Jbeta primers. How the authors handled the data: Later, 65 million to 85 million unique TCR beta chains were counted in an analysis, and around 11 million of them were shared. Sequencing was performed with immunoSEQ multiplex PCR; in TCRdb, only in-frame clones are kept and a portion is missing. V and J calls and clone size are those listed in that table; D and trimming were worked out from the DNA. Of 80,000 or so clones listed, 75% to 85% are singletons. The sample belongs to a study of cytomegalovirus exposure and HLA in healthy donors. Donors showed nominal health when sampled, although they likely had unrecorded immune exposures. Study-wide findings and caveats: Among CMV-associated TCR beta chains, most appeared HLA-restricted in a later analysis. Many donors shared some public TCRs, even though most TCR sequences were rare.

There are 14 residues in the CDR3. Germline CDR1 and CDR2: LNHDA and SQIVND (reference sequence). V trimming: 5 bases; J trimming: 5 bases; junction bases outside the gene matches: 8. Sequences were obtained from PBMCs. The rearrangement links TRBV19 to TRBJ2-7; 8 nucleotides align to TRBD2. This clonotype originated in a man aged 50 or older in good health and CMV-seropositive. CDR3 in DNA: TGTGCCAGTAGTCTTCCGGGACTAGTAAACGAGCAGTACTTC. Protein product: CASSLPGLVNEQYF. The full variable domain, in which reference TRBV19 and TRBJ2-7 provide the parts outside the CDR3, is DGGITQSPKYLFRKEGQNVTLSCEQNLNHDAMYWYRQDPGQGLRLIYYSQIVNDFQKGDIAEGYSVSREKKESFPLTVTSAQKNPTAFYLCASSLPGLVNEQYFGPGTRLTVT.